One and the same sample provided the 8 T cell receptor beta chains below, sequenced in a study of blood T cell repertoires in COVID-19. Here immunoSEQ multiplex PCR was the method, and the copy in TCRdb shows in-frame clones only, minus some. Of 47,000 or so clones in the sample, 80% to 85% are singletons; the top ten hold under 25%. The sequencing sample was made of peripheral blood. These receptors were taken from a woman at least 80 years old with COVID-19, enrolled during active disease.

The chain carries TRBV7-9 and TRBJ2-1; 10 bases align to TRBD2. The ends lost 1 base at V and 5 bases at J; junction bases unmatched: 5. The germline V gene has CDR1 SEHNR and CDR2 FQNEAQ (reference sequence). This CDR3 comprises 16 residues. Here the CDR3 reads CASSLGPAGGDNEQFF. For the CDR3, the DNA is TGTGCCAGCAGCTTAGGGCCAGCGGGAGGGGACAATGAGCAGTTCTTC.

This clone was observed a single time. The rearrangement links TRBV2 to TRBJ1-3; D is unresolved. Trimming stripped 4 bases from V and 8 bases from J, with 9 bases between. The germline CDR1 and CDR2 sequences are SNHLY and FYNNEI. The CDR3 totals 12 residues. The CDR3 loop reads CASSVTYDTIYF. Here the CDR3 DNA reads TGTGCCAGCAGTGTAACTTACGACACCATATATTTT.

V and J are TRBV30 and TRBJ2-7, with a possible D match to TRBD1 (7 bases). The CDR3 is 12 amino acids. Trimming cost V 1 base and J 13 bases, with 17 bases left between them. Per the germline V gene, CDR1 is GTSNPN and CDR2 is SVGIG (reference sequence). CDR3 sequence (DNA): TGTGCCTGGAGTGGAGGAGGGGGCGTTTGCTACTTC. Protein sequence: CAWSGGGGVCYF.

This clone appeared a single time. The chain employs TRBV7-2 and TRBJ2-7; 13 bases are a match to TRBD2. The trim removed 4 bases at V and 4 bases at J, leaving 4 bases unmatched. CDR3 length: 15 amino acids. The germline CDR1 and CDR2 sequences are SGHTA and FQGNSA. CDR3 region: CASSSGLAGSYEQYF. The CDR3 bases are TGTGCCAGCAGCTCGGGACTAGCGGGGTCTTACGAGCAGTACTTC.

The chain joins TRBV11-3 to TRBJ2-1; maybe TRBD2 (6 bases). Trimming shortened V by 5 bases and J by 6 bases, and 17 bases separated the two germline ends. The CDR3 is 15 amino acids. Germline assignment: CDR1 SGHNT and CDR2 YENEEA. The CDR3 region is CASSNGLAGTNEQFF. In DNA, the CDR3 is TGTGCCAGCAGCAACGGACTGGCGGGGACCAATGAGCAGTTCTTC.

This CDR3 is CASSLGFTGAGGTQYF. CDR3 sequence (DNA): TGTGCCAGCAGCTTGGGGTTTACAGGGGCGGGTGGTACGCAGTATTTT. The chain uses TRBV5-6 and TRBJ2-3, with 7 bases matching TRBD1. The V gene end was trimmed by 0 bases and the J gene end by 8 bases; junction bases not matched to a gene: 12. This CDR3 comprises 16 residues. The germline V gene has CDR1 SGHDT and CDR2 YYEEEE.

This clone turned up a few times. The genes are TRBV7-2 and TRBJ1-4; D uncertain. This CDR3 is built from 14 residues. V was cut by 3 bases and J by 7 bases, with 12 bases left in between. Germline V gene sequence: CDR1 SGHTA, CDR2 FQGNSA. The CDR3 nucleotides read TGTGCCAGCAGCTTGTGGGCCGGTGGTGAAAAACTGTTTTTT. This codes for CASSLWAGGEKLFF.

The chain couples TRBV5-1 to TRBJ2-1; TRBD2 matches at 7 bases. Germline V gene sequence: CDR1 SGHRS, CDR2 YFSETQ. The CDR3 runs 16 residues. J lost 4 bases, V lost 2 bases, and 9 bases had no gene match. The CDR3 nucleotides are TGCGCCAGCAGCTTACCTAGCGGAAATTTATACAATGAGCAGTTCTTC. Its protein is CASSLPSGNLYNEQFF.